The 25 T cell receptor beta chains below all came from one sample that was sequenced in a study of blood T cells in healthy people across ages. Together with a sample-barcoded 5' primer, a J-beta primer mix was included in a second PCR lasting about 6 to 11 cycles. TCRdb re-analysed the 5' RACE reads in MiXCR, keeping a single row per CDR3 protein. This table holds under 1 million distinct CDR3 sequences, approximately 44% found once. The sequencing input was blood. The receptor source for this set is a man in his 60s in good health.

This clonotype occurred a few times. The rearrangement uses TRBV20-1 and TRBJ2-3; 7 bases are shared with TRBD2. The CDR3 covers 16 residues. The germline V gene has CDR1 DFQATT and CDR2 SNEGSKA (reference sequence). Trimming cost V 3 bases and J 4 bases; bases outside gene matches: 13. CDR3 bases: TGCAGTGCTAGCTTTTCTAGCGGATCCTTAGCAGATACGCAGTATTTT. Amino acid sequence: CSASFSSGSLADTQYF.

This clonotype was seen a handful of times. V and J are TRBV27 and TRBJ2-5, with a weak D call TRBD1 (5 bases). Between the trimmed V and J ends, which lost 6 bases and 6 bases, there was a span of 14 bases. Germline V CDR1 and CDR2: MNHEY, SMNVEV (reference sequence). The CDR3 spans 13 residues. CDR3 sequence (DNA): TGTGCCAGCAGCCTCAAAAAGGGGCAGACCCAGTACTTC. Translating it yields CASSLKKGQTQYF.

The chain couples TRBV7-9 to TRBJ2-7; D might be TRBD1 or TRBD2, each matching 5 bases. The CDR3 runs to 17 residues. Trimming removed 5 bases from V and 3 bases from J, with 23 bases in between. Germline CDR1 and CDR2: SEHNR and FQNEAQ (reference sequence). CDR3 sequence: CASSAGRDGRTFYEQYF. In DNA, the CDR3 is TGTGCCAGCAGCGCCGGCCGGGACGGACGAACCTTCTACGAGCAGTACTTC.

The chain has TRBV6-2 or TRBV6-3 and TRBJ2-7, with D tentatively TRBD1 or TRBD2 (6 bases each). Germline CDR1 and CDR2: MNHEY and SVGEGT. This CDR3 region has 15 residues. V shed 2 bases and J shed 2 bases, with 13 bases lying between them. The CDR3 is CASSYGGGIAYEQYF. In DNA form, the CDR3 reads TGTGCCAGCAGTTACGGAGGGGGGATAGCCTACGAGCAGTACTTC.

For this clonotype: It differs at one base from a far larger clone, so likely a read error. The chain has TRBV7-2 and TRBJ2-7; D ambiguous. Trimming removed 4 bases at V and 3 bases at J, with 7 bases between. The germline V gene has CDR1 SGHTA and CDR2 FQGNSA. The length of the CDR3 is 12 residues. The CDR3 nucleotides read TGTGCCAGCAGCTCGTCCTTCTACGAGCAGTACTTC. It is translated as CASSSSFYEQYF.

Only a few counts were recorded for this clonotype. The chain joins TRBV5-1 to TRBJ2-2; the match to TRBD2 covers 10 bases. Germline CDR1 reads SGHRS; CDR2 reads YFSETQ. With V trimmed by 5 bases and J by 1 base, 2 bases remained unmatched. The CDR3 has 15 residues. DNA for the CDR3: TGCGCCAGCAGTCGGACTAGCGGGAACACCGGGGAGCTGTTTTTT. The encoded protein is CASSRTSGNTGELFF.

Ten or more counts support this clonotype. This chain connects TRBV12-3 or TRBV12-4 to TRBJ2-1, with 8 nucleotides matching TRBD2. Trimming at V came to 6 bases and at J to 8 bases, leaving 9 bases not matched to a gene. There are 14 residues in the CDR3. DNA of the CDR3: TGTGCCAGCAGCCCCGGGACTAGTATGTATGAGCAGTTCTTC. Its translation is CASSPGTSMYEQFF.

V gene TRBV29-1 combines with J gene TRBJ1-2, with D hard to call. Trimming left V 3 bases short and J 4 bases short, with 6 bases between. The CDR3 consists of 11 residues. From germline, CDR1 is SQVTM and CDR2 ANQGSEA. CDR3 in amino acids: CSVEYFYGYTF. The CDR3 DNA reads as TGCAGCGTTGAGTACTTCTATGGCTACACCTTC.

The chain couples TRBV6-5 to TRBJ1-4; no clear D gene. V was trimmed by 5 bases and J by 5 bases, leaving 12 bases between them. The CDR3 spans 14 residues. The germline gives CDR1 MNHEY, CDR2 SVGAGI. The CDR3 loop reads CASSGTFRNEKLFF. CDR3 sequence (DNA): TGTGCCAGCAGTGGTACCTTTAGGAATGAAAAACTGTTTTTT.

This clonotype has only a few counts. The rearrangement links TRBV10-3 to TRBJ2-3, with a weak D call TRBD2 (6 bases). Germline loops: CDR1 ENHRY, CDR2 SYGVKD. The V and J ends lost 0 bases and 6 bases respectively, with 16 bases between them. The CDR3 consists of 16 residues. In DNA form, the CDR3 reads TGTGCCATCAGTGAGTCCACCGGAGGGGCACGGGATACGCAGTATTTT. It codes for CAISESTGGARDTQYF.

The genes are TRBV29-1 and TRBJ2-7, with 7 positions matching TRBD1. This CDR3 has 13 amino acids. CDR1 and CDR2 from the germline V gene are SQVTM and ANQGSEA. V gave up 4 bases and J gave up 4 bases; unmatched junction bases: 7. CDR3 in amino acids: CSVGGGSGYEQYF. Written as DNA, the CDR3 is TGCAGCGTTGGAGGGGGCTCTGGGTACGAGCAGTACTTC.

In this sample, this clonotype turned up many times. This chain links TRBV4-3 with TRBJ2-1, with TRBD2 as a possible D gene (5 bases). Trimming left V 0 bases short and J 9 bases short, with 21 bases between. The germline CDR1 and CDR2 sequences are LGHNA and YSLEER. This CDR3 spans 17 amino acids. The CDR3, as DNA: TGCGCCAGCAGCCAAGATTTTGTGGGAGCCCGTTTGGGTGAGCAGTTCTTC. It specifies CASSQDFVGARLGEQFF.

This clonotype came up a few times. The chain employs TRBV27 and TRBJ2-6; TRBD2 aligns across 13 bases. CDR3 length equals 16 residues. Germline V gene data show CDR1 as MNHEY and CDR2 as SMNVEV (reference sequence). V lost 9 bases to trimming and J lost 4 bases; unmatched junction nucleotides: 6. In DNA form, the CDR3 reads TGTGCCAGAAGACCGGGACTAGCGGGGGGGGCCAACGTCCTGACTTTC. It encodes CARRPGLAGGANVLTF.

This clonotype was recorded many times. This chain connects TRBV15 to TRBJ1-2; TRBD1 is a possible D gene (5 bases). Germline V gene data show CDR1 as LNHNV and CDR2 as YYDKDF (reference sequence). V was clipped by 0 bases and J by 7 bases, with 9 bases between them. The CDR3 is 13 residues long. The CDR3 nucleotides read TGTGCCACCAGCAGAGATATCGGGGGTGGCTACACCTTC. Protein sequence: CATSRDIGGGYTF.

Concerning this clonotype: At one of its ends the junction is not consistent with the germline gene, which may arise from a read error. V is TRBV7-2 and J is TRBJ2-3; 7 positions match TRBD1. CDR1 and CDR2 from the germline V gene are SGHTA and FQGNSA. CDR3 length: 16 residues. In DNA form, the CDR3 reads TGTGCCAGCAGGTTCCGGGACAGCGAACTGACAGAGACGCAGTATTTT. Protein product: CASRFRDSELTETQYF.

The sample holds a few counts of this clonotype. The CDR3 DNA reads TGTGCCAGCAGCTTATTCTGGGGCGGAGTTTCAGGCCCAAATGATTCACCCCTCCACTTT. Translated: CASSLFWGGVSGPNDSPLHF. The rearrangement uses TRBV7-2 and TRBJ1-6; possibly TRBD1 for D (5 bases). The CDR3 contains 20 residues. Germline assignment: CDR1 SGHTA and CDR2 FQGNSA. V shed 2 bases and J shed 8 bases, with 28 bases lying between them.

This clonotype turned up a few times. The J gene is TRBJ2-4, the V gene TRBV10-2; D possibly corresponds to TRBD1 (6 bases). The germline gives CDR1 WSHSY, CDR2 SAAADI. V dropped 4 bases and J dropped 1 base, with 8 bases sitting between them. The CDR3 covers 14 residues. In DNA, the CDR3 is TGCGCCAGCAGTGCCCAGGGGGCCAAAAACATTCAGTACTTC. Amino acid sequence: CASSAQGAKNIQYF.

The chain uses TRBV5-1 and TRBJ2-5; TRBD1 matches 7 bases. V trimming: 5 bases; J trimming: 1 base; junction bases outside the gene matches: 5. The CDR3 loop spans 14 amino acids. Per germline, CDR1 SGHRS and CDR2 YFSETQ. CDR3 nucleotide sequence: TGCGCCAGCAGTCGGGACAGTAGCCAAGAGACCCAGTACTTC. It specifies CASSRDSSQETQYF.

The chain's CDR3 is CASTIDQTDEETQYF. CDR3 nucleotides: TGTGCCAGCACCATTGACCAGACAGATGAGGAGACCCAGTACTTC. The chain carries TRBV7-9 and TRBJ2-5, with D possibly TRBD1 on 5 matching bases. Germline V CDR1 and CDR2: SEHNR, FQNEAQ (reference sequence). This CDR3 region has 15 residues. Deletions cut 7 bases from V and 5 bases from J, with 20 bases between.

The rearrangement uses TRBV20-1 and TRBJ2-7; D possibly corresponds to TRBD1 (6 bases). The DNA end lines up better with TRBJ2-5; the J call may be wrong. The CDR3 totals 13 residues. Germline V gene lookup returns CDR1 DFQATT and CDR2 SNEGSKA (reference sequence). In DNA, the CDR3 is TGCAGTGCGGCTCAGGGGACAAAGGGGACCCAGTACTTC. This encodes CSAAQGTKGTQYF.

The V and J genes are TRBV7-2 and TRBJ2-1; D is uncertain. CDR1 and CDR2 (germline): SGHTA, FQGNSA. The CDR3 is 14 residues long. The V gene lost 2 bases and the J gene lost 6 bases, with 11 bases spanning the gap. CDR3 bases: TGTGCCAGCAGCTTAATGTTGGGCCCCAATGAGCAGTTCTTC. This codes for CASSLMLGPNEQFF.

The chain employs TRBV12-3 or TRBV12-4 and TRBJ2-7, with a weak D call TRBD2 (7 bases). V shed 1 base and J shed 2 bases, with 12 bases lying between them. The CDR3 runs 15 residues. The CDR3 spells CASSLDREGTYEQYF. The CDR3 DNA reads TGTGCCAGCAGTTTAGACAGGGAGGGGACCTACGAGCAGTACTTC.

In its sample, this clonotype was seen once. The conserved phenylalanine or tryptophan normally closing the CDR3 is absent here, so this likely arose from a read error. Because the CDR3's place on the DNA is in doubt, the DNA is left out and the CDR3 is given as listed by TCRdb. The chain recombines TRBV4-3 with TRBJ2-6. Germline V gives CDR1 LGHNA, CDR2 YSLEER. The CDR3 has 10 amino acids, counting both end residues. The CDR3 spells CASSQEDGNT.

The rearrangement links TRBV6-6 to TRBJ2-3; tentative D call: TRBD2 (6 bases). Germline V lookup: CDR1 MNHNY, CDR2 SVGAGI (reference sequence). There are 17 residues in the CDR3. V shed 2 bases and J shed 0 bases, with 15 bases lying between them. CDR3 in amino acids: CASSYKAGRTSTDTQYF. The CDR3 nucleotides are TGTGCCAGCAGTTACAAGGCGGGACGGACTAGCACAGATACGCAGTATTTT.

The chain uses TRBV20-1 and TRBJ2-7; 10 nucleotides agree with TRBD1. The CDR3 covers 13 residues. The germline V gene encodes CDR1 DFQATT and CDR2 SNEGSKA (reference sequence). V lost 6 bases and J lost 6; bases outside the gene matches: 8. CDR3 protein: CSATTGGLGEQYF. The CDR3 DNA reads TGCAGTGCGACGACAGGGGGCCTAGGCGAGCAGTACTTC.